These 6 T cell receptor beta chains share one sample of origin, sequenced in a study of cytomegalovirus exposure and HLA in healthy donors. With 60 Vbeta and 13 Jbeta primers, the PCR was carried out. Generated by immunoSEQ multiplex PCR, the TCRdb table keeps only in-frame clones and is missing some. The sample comprises 250,000 or so clones, about 85% of which are singletons, and roughly 1.3% rests with the top ten. The sample comprised PBMCs. The receptors originated from a human donor in good health.

This clone was found a few times. This chain joins TRBV4-2 and TRBJ2-3; 9 bases align to TRBD2. This CDR3 is 16 amino acids long. The germline V gene encodes CDR1 LGHNA and CDR2 YNFKEQ. V was pared by 2 bases and J by 2 bases, with 5 bases of the junction left unmatched. CDR3 DNA sequence: TGTGCCAGCAGCCAACCGCTAGCGGGGCTCACAGATACGCAGTATTTT. Translating gives CASSQPLAGLTDTQYF.

The genes are TRBV4-2 and TRBJ2-1, with a weak D call TRBD2 (6 bases). This CDR3 comprises 15 residues. V gave up 2 bases and J gave up 4 bases, with 12 bases separating them. Germline CDR1 and CDR2: LGHNA and YNFKEQ. The CDR3 nucleotides read TGTGCCAGCAGCCAATCCGGGAGAGGGTACAATGAGCAGTTCTTC. Amino acid sequence: CASSQSGRGYNEQFF.

This chain uses TRBV4-2 with TRBJ2-7; TRBD2 agrees at 7 bases. The germline gives CDR1 LGHNA, CDR2 YNFKEQ. V lost 0 bases to trimming and J lost 4 bases; unmatched junction nucleotides: 9. The CDR3 has 16 amino acids. The CDR3: CASSQDPAGAFYEQYF. The CDR3 nucleotides read TGTGCCAGCAGCCAAGATCCGGCGGGAGCTTTTTACGAGCAGTACTTC.

The rearrangement links TRBV7-6 to TRBJ2-7; 7 bases are a match to TRBD2. From germline, CDR1 is SGHVS and CDR2 FNYEAQ. CDR3 size: 14 residues. V lost 5 bases, J lost 3 bases, and 7 bases stayed unmatched. CDR3 amino acids: CASSVSSGFYEQYF. DNA of the CDR3: TGTGCCAGCAGCGTCTCTAGCGGATTCTACGAGCAGTACTTC.

This chain connects TRBV4-2 to TRBJ2-1; TRBD2 might be the D (5 bases). Germline assignment: CDR1 LGHNA and CDR2 YNFKEQ. The CDR3 covers 15 residues. The V end was cut by 1 base, the J end by 8 bases, with 15 bases between. This chain's CDR3 is CASSQAPDYPDEQFF. CDR3 DNA: TGTGCCAGCAGCCAAGCACCTGACTACCCAGATGAGCAGTTCTTC.

In its sample, this clone was seen a few times. The chain couples TRBV7-2 to TRBJ2-7; TRBD1 aligns across 8 bases. CDR1 is SGHTA, CDR2 FQGNSA, per germline. J was trimmed by 0 bases and V by 5 bases; bases with no gene match: 6. CDR3 size: 15 residues. This CDR3 is CASSLAGQASYEQYF. CDR3 bases: TGTGCCAGCAGCCTCGCGGGACAGGCCTCCTACGAGCAGTACTTC.